Below, one T cell receptor (beta chain) is given with its context. These data come from a study of blood T cell repertoires in COVID-19. Study at large: Samples came from the United States, Italy and Spain, spanning acute and convalescent COVID-19. T cells, B-cell-depleted T cells, or PBMCs provided the cDNA or gDNA that served as material.

Authors' data handling: Researchers report that nucleated cell counts were estimated from reference gene primer amplification. Here immunoSEQ multiplex PCR was the method, and the copy in TCRdb shows in-frame clones only, minus some. V and J calls and clone size come straight from that table; D and trimming were deduced from the DNA. The sample includes over 150,000 clones, about 86% of them seen just once. Looked up from germline, CDR1 is MNHNY and CDR2 is SVGAGI (reference sequence). The V end lost 2 bases, the J end lost 7 bases, and 17 bases lay between the germline ends. The CDR3 is made up of 16 amino acids.

The sequenced material came from peripheral blood. This chain joins TRBV6-6 and TRBJ2-2; maybe TRBD1 (7 bases). This TCR came from a woman aged 55-69 years with acute or convalescent COVID-19. The CDR3 protein is CASSYQGQGGGGELFF. Written as DNA, the CDR3 is TGTGCCAGCAGTTACCAGGGTCAGGGGGGTGGCGGGGAGCTGTTTTTT.